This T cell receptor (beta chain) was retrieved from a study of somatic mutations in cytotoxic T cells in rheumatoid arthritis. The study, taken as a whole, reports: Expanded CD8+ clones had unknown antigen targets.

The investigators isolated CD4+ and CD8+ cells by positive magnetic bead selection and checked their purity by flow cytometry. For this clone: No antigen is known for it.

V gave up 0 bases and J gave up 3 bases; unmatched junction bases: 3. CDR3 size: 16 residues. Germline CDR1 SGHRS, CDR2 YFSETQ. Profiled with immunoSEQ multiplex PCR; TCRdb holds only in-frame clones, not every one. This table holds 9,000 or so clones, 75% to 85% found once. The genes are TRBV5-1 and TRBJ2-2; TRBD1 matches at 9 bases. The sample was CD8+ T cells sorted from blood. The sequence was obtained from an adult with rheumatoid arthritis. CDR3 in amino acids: CASSLDGTGYTGELFF. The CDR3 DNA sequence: TGCGCCAGCAGCTTGGATGGGACAGGGTACACCGGGGAGCTGTTTTTT.